This T cell receptor (beta chain) was obtained from a study of blood T cell repertoires in COVID-19. Trimming left V 1 base short and J 13 bases short, with 11 bases between. This CDR3 is built from 13 residues. The germline V gene encodes CDR1 SGHTA and CDR2 FQGNSA. Participants came from fewer than 25 US areas, aged about 18 to 89 years. Clinical histories supplied by participants themselves formed the basis of cohort assignment. Symptom resolution, clearance, or two negative PCRs marked donors in Cohort 3 as recovered. Original processing notes: The assay estimated nucleated cells by amplifying reference gene primers. TCRdb keeps only in-frame clones here, not all; method: immunoSEQ multiplex PCR. The DNA was the basis for D and trimming; V, J and clone size are from that table. There are approximately 300,000 clones in the sample; nearly 90% occur only once, and approximately 5% lies in the top ten.

V usage is TRBV7-2 and J usage is TRBJ1-6; D perhaps matches TRBD1 (6 bases). Sequencing was performed on PBMCs or T cells enriched from blood (not recorded which). The receptor comes from a woman aged 25 to 45 who had recovered from COVID-19. The chain's CDR3 is CASSLVQGAPLHF. The CDR3 DNA sequence: TGTGCCAGCAGCTTAGTACAGGGAGCGCCCCTCCACTTT.